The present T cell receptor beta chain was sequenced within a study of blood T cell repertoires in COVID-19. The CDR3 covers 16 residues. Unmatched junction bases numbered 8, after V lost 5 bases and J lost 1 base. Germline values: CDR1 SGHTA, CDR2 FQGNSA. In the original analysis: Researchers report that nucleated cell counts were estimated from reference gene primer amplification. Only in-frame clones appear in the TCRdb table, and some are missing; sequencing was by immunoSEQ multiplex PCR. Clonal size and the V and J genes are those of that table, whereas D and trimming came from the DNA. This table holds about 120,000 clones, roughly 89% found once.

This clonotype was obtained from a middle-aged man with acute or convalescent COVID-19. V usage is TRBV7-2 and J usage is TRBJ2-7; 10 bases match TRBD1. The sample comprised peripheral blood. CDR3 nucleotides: TGTGCCAGCAGCCCTATGGGGACAGGGGCATCCTACGAGCAGTACTTC. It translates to CASSPMGTGASYEQYF. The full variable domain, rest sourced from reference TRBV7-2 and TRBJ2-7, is GAGVSQSPSNKVTEKGKDVELRCDPISGHTALYWYRQSLGQGLEFLIYFQGNSAPDKSGLPSDRFSAERTGGSVSTLTIQRTQQEDSAVYLCASSPMGTGASYEQYFGPGTRLTVT.